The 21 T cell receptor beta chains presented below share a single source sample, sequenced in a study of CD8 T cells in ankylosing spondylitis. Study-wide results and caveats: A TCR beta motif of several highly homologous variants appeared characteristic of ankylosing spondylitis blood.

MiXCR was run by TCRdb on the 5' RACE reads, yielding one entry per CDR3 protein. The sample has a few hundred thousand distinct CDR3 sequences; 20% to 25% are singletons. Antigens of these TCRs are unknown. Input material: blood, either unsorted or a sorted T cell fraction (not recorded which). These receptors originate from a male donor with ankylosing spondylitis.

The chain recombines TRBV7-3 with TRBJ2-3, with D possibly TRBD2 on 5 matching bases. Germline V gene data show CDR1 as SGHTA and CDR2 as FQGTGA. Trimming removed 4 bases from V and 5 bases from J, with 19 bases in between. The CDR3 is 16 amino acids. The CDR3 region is CASSSSARAGKDTQYF. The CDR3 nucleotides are TGTGCCAGCAGCTCATCCGCCCGGGCGGGTAAAGATACGCAGTATTTT.

DNA for the CDR3: TGTGCCAGCGCGGTGGTCGTTTCTGGGGCCAACGTCCTGACTTTC. This codes for CASAVVVSGANVLTF. V and J are TRBV6-1 and TRBJ2-6, with no clear D. Trimming pared 8 bases from V and 1 base from J, leaving 12 bases between. This CDR3 has 15 amino acids. The germline gives CDR1 MNHNS, CDR2 SASEGT.

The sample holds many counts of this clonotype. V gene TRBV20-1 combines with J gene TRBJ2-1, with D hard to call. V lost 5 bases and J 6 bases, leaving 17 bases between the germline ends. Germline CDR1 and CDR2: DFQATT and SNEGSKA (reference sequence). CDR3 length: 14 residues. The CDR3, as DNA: TGCAGTGCTGTTGACTTCCGTACCGTCAATGAGCAGTTCTTC. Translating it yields CSAVDFRTVNEQFF.

The chain's CDR3 is CASRDLAGPSYNEQFF. As DNA, the CDR3 is TGTGCCAGCCGTGACTTAGCGGGACCCTCCTACAATGAGCAGTTCTTC. The chain links TRBV18 to TRBJ2-1; TRBD2 matches 8 bases. The CDR3 is 16 amino acids. Losses at the gene ends were 8 bases for V and 0 bases for J; bases not matched to a gene: 9. Per the germline V gene, CDR1 is KGHSH and CDR2 is LQKENI.

For the CDR3, the DNA is TGCGCCAGCAGCTTTACCGCTGACACTGAAGCTTTCTTT. The encoded protein is CASSFTADTEAFF. V gene TRBV5-1 combines with J gene TRBJ1-1; D unresolved. Deletions cut 2 bases from V and 3 bases from J, with 8 bases between. The CDR3 has 13 residues. The germline V gene encodes CDR1 SGHRS and CDR2 YFSETQ. Based on the CDR3 plus reference TRBV5-1 and TRBJ1-1, the full variable domain is KAGVTQTPRYLIKTRGQQVTLSCSPISGHRSVSWYQQTPGQGLQFLFEYFSETQRNKGNFPGRFSGRQFSNSRSEMNVSTLELGDSALYLCASSFTADTEAFFGQGTRLTVV.

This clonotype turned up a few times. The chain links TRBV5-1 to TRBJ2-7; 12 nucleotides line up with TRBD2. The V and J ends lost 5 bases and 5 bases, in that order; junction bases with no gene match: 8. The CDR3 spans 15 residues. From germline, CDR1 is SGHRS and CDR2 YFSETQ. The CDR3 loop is CASRLAGGPGDEQYF. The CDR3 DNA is TGCGCCAGCAGGCTAGCGGGAGGGCCGGGGGACGAGCAGTACTTC.

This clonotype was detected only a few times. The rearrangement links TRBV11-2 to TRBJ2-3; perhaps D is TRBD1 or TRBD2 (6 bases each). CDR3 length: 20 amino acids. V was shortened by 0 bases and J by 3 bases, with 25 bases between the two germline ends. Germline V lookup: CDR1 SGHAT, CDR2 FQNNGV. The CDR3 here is CASSLEGASVHFFGTDTQYF. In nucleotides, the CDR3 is TGTGCCAGCAGCTTAGAGGGGGCTAGCGTGCATTTCTTCGGGACAGATACGCAGTATTTT.

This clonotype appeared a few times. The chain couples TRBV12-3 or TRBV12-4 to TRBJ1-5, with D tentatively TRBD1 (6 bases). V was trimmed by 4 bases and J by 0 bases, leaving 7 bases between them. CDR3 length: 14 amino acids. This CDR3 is CASSWTDSNQPQHF. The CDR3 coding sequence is TGTGCCAGCAGTTGGACAGATAGCAATCAGCCCCAGCATTTT.

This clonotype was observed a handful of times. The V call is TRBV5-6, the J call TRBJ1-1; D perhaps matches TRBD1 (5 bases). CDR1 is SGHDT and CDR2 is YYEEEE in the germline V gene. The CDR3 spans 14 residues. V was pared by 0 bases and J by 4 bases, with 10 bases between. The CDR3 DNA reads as TGTGCCAGCAGCTTGGTGTCAGGGATCACTGAAGCTTTCTTT. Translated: CASSLVSGITEAFF.

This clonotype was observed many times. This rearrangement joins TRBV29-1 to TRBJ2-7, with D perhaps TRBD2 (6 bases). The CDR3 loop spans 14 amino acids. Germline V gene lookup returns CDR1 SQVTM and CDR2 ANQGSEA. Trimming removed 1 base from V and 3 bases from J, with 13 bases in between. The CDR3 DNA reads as TGCAGCGTTGAAGTTGCACGGGGGAACTACGAGCAGTACTTC. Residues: CSVEVARGNYEQYF.

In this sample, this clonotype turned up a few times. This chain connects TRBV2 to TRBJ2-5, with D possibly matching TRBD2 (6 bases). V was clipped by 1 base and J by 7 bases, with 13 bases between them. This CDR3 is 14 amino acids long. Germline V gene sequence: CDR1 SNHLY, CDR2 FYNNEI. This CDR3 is CASSEDWREGTQYF. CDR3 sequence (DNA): TGTGCCAGCAGTGAAGATTGGAGGGAAGGGACCCAGTACTTC.

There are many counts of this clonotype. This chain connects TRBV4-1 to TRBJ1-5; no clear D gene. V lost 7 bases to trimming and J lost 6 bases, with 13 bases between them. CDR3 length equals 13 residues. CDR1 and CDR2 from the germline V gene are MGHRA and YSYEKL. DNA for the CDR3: TGCGCCAGCACCCTCCAGCTCGGTCAGCCCCAGCATTTT. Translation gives CASTLQLGQPQHF.

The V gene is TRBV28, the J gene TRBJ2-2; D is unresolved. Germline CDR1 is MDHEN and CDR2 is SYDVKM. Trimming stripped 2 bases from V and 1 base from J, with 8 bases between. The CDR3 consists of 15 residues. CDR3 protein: CASSLTAMNTGELFF. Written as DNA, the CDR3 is TGTGCCAGCAGTTTAACAGCCATGAACACCGGGGAGCTGTTTTTT. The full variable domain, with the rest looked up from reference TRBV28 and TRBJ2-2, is DVKVTQSSRYLVKRTGEKVFLECVQDMDHENMFWYRQDPGLGLRLIYFSYDVKMKEKGDIPEGYSVSREKKERFSLILESASTNQTSMYLCASSLTAMNTGELFFGEGSRLTVL.

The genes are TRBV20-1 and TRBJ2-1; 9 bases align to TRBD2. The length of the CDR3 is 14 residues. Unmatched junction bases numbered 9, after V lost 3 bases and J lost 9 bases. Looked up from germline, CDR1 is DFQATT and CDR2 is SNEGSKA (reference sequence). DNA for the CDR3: TGCAGTGCTAGTTTGGCTAGCGGGATTGGTGAGCAGTTCTTC. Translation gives CSASLASGIGEQFF.

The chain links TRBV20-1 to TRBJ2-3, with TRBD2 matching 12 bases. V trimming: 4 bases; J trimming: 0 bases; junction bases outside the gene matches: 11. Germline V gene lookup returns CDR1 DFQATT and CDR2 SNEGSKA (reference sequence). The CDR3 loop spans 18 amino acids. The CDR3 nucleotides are TGCAGTGCTACAGGGACGCTAGCGGGAGGGCCTAGCACAGATACGCAGTATTTT. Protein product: CSATGTLAGGPSTDTQYF.

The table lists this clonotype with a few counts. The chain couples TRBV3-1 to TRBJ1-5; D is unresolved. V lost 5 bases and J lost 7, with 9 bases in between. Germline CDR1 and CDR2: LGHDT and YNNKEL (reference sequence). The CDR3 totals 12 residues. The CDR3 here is CASSDSGQPQHF. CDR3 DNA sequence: TGTGCCAGCAGCGACTCGGGGCAGCCCCAGCATTTT.

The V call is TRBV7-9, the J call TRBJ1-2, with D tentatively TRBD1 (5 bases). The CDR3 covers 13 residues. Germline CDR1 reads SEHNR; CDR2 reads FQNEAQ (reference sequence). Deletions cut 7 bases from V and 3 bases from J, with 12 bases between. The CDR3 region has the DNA TGTGCCAGCATCACGGACACTGACTATGGCTACACCTTC. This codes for CASITDTDYGYTF. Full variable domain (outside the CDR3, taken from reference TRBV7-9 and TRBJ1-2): DTGVSQNPRHKITKRGQNVTFRCDPISEHNRLYWYRQTLGQGPEFLTYFQNEAQLEKSRLLSDRFSAERPKGSFSTLEIQRTEQGDSAMYLCASITDTDYGYTFGSGTRLTVV.

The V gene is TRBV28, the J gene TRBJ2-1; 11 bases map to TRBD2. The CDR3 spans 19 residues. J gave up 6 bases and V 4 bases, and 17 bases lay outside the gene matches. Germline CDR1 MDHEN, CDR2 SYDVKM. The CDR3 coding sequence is TGTGCCAGCAGTTCGCTAACTTACTCCCGACTAGCGGGAATCAATGAGCAGTTCTTC. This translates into CASSSLTYSRLAGINEQFF.

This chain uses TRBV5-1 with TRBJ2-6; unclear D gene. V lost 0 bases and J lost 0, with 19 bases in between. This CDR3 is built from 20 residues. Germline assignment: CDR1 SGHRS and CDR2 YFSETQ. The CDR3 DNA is TGCGCCAGCAGCTTGGCCTGGTCCCTAATACCCATCTCTGGGGCCAACGTCCTGACTTTC. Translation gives CASSLAWSLIPISGANVLTF. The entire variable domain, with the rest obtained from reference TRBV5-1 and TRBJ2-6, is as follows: KAGVTQTPRYLIKTRGQQVTLSCSPISGHRSVSWYQQTPGQGLQFLFEYFSETQRNKGNFPGRFSGRQFSNSRSEMNVSTLELGDSALYLCASSLAWSLIPISGANVLTFGAGSRLTVL.

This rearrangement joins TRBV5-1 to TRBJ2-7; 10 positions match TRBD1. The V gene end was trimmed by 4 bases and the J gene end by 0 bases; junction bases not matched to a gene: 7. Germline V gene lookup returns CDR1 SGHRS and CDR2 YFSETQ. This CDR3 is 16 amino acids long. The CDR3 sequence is CASSQRDRGLSYEQYF. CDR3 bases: TGCGCCAGCAGCCAGAGGGACAGGGGTCTCTCCTACGAGCAGTACTTC. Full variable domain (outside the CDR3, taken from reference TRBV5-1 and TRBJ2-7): KAGVTQTPRYLIKTRGQQVTLSCSPISGHRSVSWYQQTPGQGLQFLFEYFSETQRNKGNFPGRFSGRQFSNSRSEMNVSTLELGDSALYLCASSQRDRGLSYEQYFGPGTRLTVT.

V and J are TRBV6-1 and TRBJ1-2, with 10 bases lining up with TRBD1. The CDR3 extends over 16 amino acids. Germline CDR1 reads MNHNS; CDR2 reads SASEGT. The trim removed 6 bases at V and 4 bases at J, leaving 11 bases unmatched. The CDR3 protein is CASRRDRGATVYGYTF. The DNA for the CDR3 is TGTGCCAGCAGAAGGGACAGGGGAGCAACCGTCTATGGCTACACCTTC.